This T cell receptor (beta chain) was recorded in a study of T cell clonality in common variable immunodeficiency. Study-wide results and caveats: Fewer deletions and N-nucleotide insertions were reportedly seen in common variable immunodeficiency TCR beta sequences. CVID subjects showed higher TCRbeta clonality than healthy controls.

Germline CDR1 is SNHLY and CDR2 is FYNNEI. V shed 4 bases and J 2 bases; nucleotides not matched to a gene: 4. CDR3 size: 15 residues. Clones were read by immunoSEQ multiplex PCR, and TCRdb kept only the in-frame ones, dropping some. The specimen has 35,000 to 50,000 clones, none found just once. Caucasian heritage predominated among both patients and controls. Heparinized whole blood, roughly 5 to 8 ml, came from each donor. This clone has at least ten counts. Antigen unknown. The read ends 3 residues before the CDR3 terminus; that terminus is restored from the germline J gene. The specimen was peripheral blood mononuclear cells. The chain has TRBV2 and TRBJ2-3; 9 bases line up with TRBD1. The clonotype originates from a person aged 18-69 years in good health. CDR3 in amino acids: CASSGGTGYTDTQYF. CDR3 bases read: TGTGCCAGCAGTGGGGGGACAGGGTACACAGATACG.